This entry features one T cell receptor beta chain sequence. What this receptor recognizes is not known. No qualities accompany the bases; no much larger clone lies one base away. The data belong to a study of T cell clonotyping in hematopoietic cell transplantation (dated by TCRdb to the early 2020s). Broadly, across the study: A total of under 150 blood samples were collected in the study from 35 to 45 consecutive transplant recipients and their related donors. Patients were recruited between late 2015 and 2017 and followed until late 2020 or death. The paper as a whole reports these results and caveats: The sample size was limited, and because cells were not sorted, the contributions of CD4 and CD8 repertoires could not be separated. After transplant, TCR diversity in recipients dropped, and pathologically expanded clonotypes increased progressively from day 30 to day 180. Inverse Simpson Index values from donors and from recipients before transplant predicted broader TCR repertoire diversity after transplant. Only a small fraction of recipient repertoires overlapped donor repertoires, with over 95% appearing de novo at the given depth.

For TCR beta sequencing, blood samples came from the related transplant donors. Nuclei Lysis Solution was used to extract genomic DNA from fresh or cryopreserved unfractionated peripheral blood mononuclear cells. The CDR1 and CDR2 encoded by the germline V gene are MNHNS and SASEGT. Inclusive of the bounding cysteine and phenylalanine, the CDR3 is 17 residues long. Only the CDR3 part of the read is kept: 51 bases, read in frame from the first base. The junction shows trimming of 0 bases on V and 6 bases on J, and the gene matches do not reach 12 bases of it. The immunoSEQ assay, a bias-controlled multiplex PCR using V- and J-specific primers, was used to amplify TCR beta CDR3 regions from genomic DNA. In a second PCR step, the CDR3 amplicons were tagged with a proprietary barcode plus Illumina adapter sequences. An Illumina MiSeq instrument was used for sequencing of the CDR3 libraries. The authors' analysis ran thus. Export and quality control were performed with immunoSEQ Analyzer 3.0, and downstream analyses were performed with R Bioconductor and Immunarch. Only productive rearrangements within the normalized downsampled data set were used in the calculation of repertoire metrics. Clonotypes larger than 5 templates in the normalized cohort were defined as pathologically expanded. The Inverse Simpson Index was used to measure repertoire diversity. CMV-specificity analyses were carried out on the non-normalized data set to capture all clonotypes. TCRdb mirrors the immuneACCESS table, restricted to in-frame sequences. Some clones are absent from its copies; in checked studies, under half trace to an unresolved V gene, and the reason for the others is unknown. The D gene and trimming were derived from the DNA, and the V and J assignments and clone size from that table. The sample data list approximately 12,000 clones, and nearly 90% of these were observed just once. The ten largest clones take up about 4% of the sample.

The V and J genes are TRBV6-1 and TRBJ1-1; 8 bases in between match TRBD1. The sequenced sample was peripheral blood mononuclear cells. The sequence came from a human donor who either received an allogeneic hematopoietic cell transplant for a myeloid malignancy or was a related donor (not recorded which). Some clones in this sample may be carry-over from other donors' samples. In nucleotide form, the sequence is TGTGCCAGCAGTGAAGCTTGGACAGGGAGATGGTTCGCTGAAGCTTTCTTT. Translated, it gives CASSEAWTGRWFAEAFF.